The present TCR beta chain was sequenced within a study of shared clonotypes between healthy human individuals. General study findings and limits: The sampled material consisted only of blood, and tissue repertoires are likely to differ. Some clonotypes were shared by all four sorted-subset donors, while others were not shared. The non-shared ones had lower generation probabilities than the shared ones. Sharing across four donors was highest in naive CD4 (roughly 5%) and lowest in memory CD8 (around 0.4%). The genetic and exposure-history diversity represented was limited by few donors.

Assay: immunoSEQ multiplex PCR; the TCRdb copy retains only in-frame clones and omits some. The table records 1,500,000 or so clones, 95% to 97% of them present only once. The trim removed 2 bases at V and 1 base at J, leaving 4 bases unmatched. Germline CDR1 reads MDHEN; CDR2 reads SYDVKM. The length of the CDR3 is 15 residues. Only one count was recorded for this clone. Antigen: not known. Sequenced material: naive CD4+ T cells sorted from blood. Subset denoted: CD45RA+ positively selected. V and J are TRBV28 and TRBJ2-7, with TRBD2 matching 8 bases. This sequence originates from a young man in good health. CDR3 in DNA: TGTGCCAGCAGTTTAACCGGGAGGGGTTCCTACGAGCAGTACTTC. Protein product: CASSLTGRGSYEQYF.